This is a list of T cell receptor beta chains from one sample in a study of a mutant IDH1 vaccine in newly diagnosed glioma. These receptors have no identified antigens. TCRdb keeps only in-frame clones here, not all; method: immunoSEQ multiplex PCR. The table shows around 65,000 clones, with 75% to 90% occurring only once. The source was PBMCs, collected from a glioma patient whose treatment included an IDH1 peptide vaccine. The receptors derive from a man in his fifties with glioma. The CDR3 runs from the conserved cysteine through the conserved F or W. The D gene is left open where the match is weak. Clone size is given for some rows only: seen once, a few or many times, or a class if the clone is expanded.

CDR3 DNA: TGTGCCAGCAGCAGGACAGGGGGCCAAGAGACCCAGTACTTC
CDR3 protein: CASSRTGGQETQYF
D gene: TRBD1
clone size: .
J gene: TRBJ2-5
V gene: TRBV11-3

CDR3 DNA: TGTGCCAGCAGTGAAGGGACCCAACCCTCCAATGAGCAGTTCTTC
CDR3 protein: CASSEGTQPSNEQFF
D gene: .
clone size: .
J gene: TRBJ2-1
V gene: TRBV6-1

CDR3 DNA: TGTGCCTTAGGGGGGACCAACAATGAGCAGTTCTTC
CDR3 protein: CALGGTNNEQFF
D gene: .
clone size: .
J gene: TRBJ2-1
V gene: TRBV19

CDR3 DNA: TGTGCCAGCAGTCCGGGGGTACGGGAGACCCAGTACTTC
CDR3 protein: CASSPGVRETQYF
D gene: .
clone size: .
J gene: TRBJ2-5
V gene: TRBV28

CDR3 DNA: TGCAGCGTTGAAGATCTTCGGGAGGAGGGCATGAACATTCAGTACTTC
CDR3 protein: CSVEDLREEGMNIQYF
D gene: TRBD2
clone size: .
J gene: TRBJ2-4
V gene: TRBV29-1

CDR3 DNA: TGTGCCAGCAGTTACGGGGACCCTGGGGCCAACGTCCTGACTTTC
CDR3 protein: CASSYGDPGANVLTF
D gene: .
clone size: .
J gene: TRBJ2-6
V gene: TRBV27

CDR3 DNA: TGCGCCAGCAGCCTTAGTAGAGGGGGCGGTCAGCCCCAGCATTTT
CDR3 protein: CASSLSRGGGQPQHF
D gene: TRBD1
clone size: few
J gene: TRBJ1-5
V gene: TRBV4-1

CDR3 DNA: TGTGCCAGTAGTAAGGGAGCTCAGCCCCAGCATTTT
CDR3 protein: CASSKGAQPQHF
D gene: .
clone size: .
J gene: TRBJ1-5
V gene: TRBV19

CDR3 DNA: TGTGCCACCAGCAGAGACGGGACAGGGTTCAGCGAGCAGTACTTC
CDR3 protein: CATSRDGTGFSEQYF
D gene: TRBD1
clone size: .
J gene: TRBJ2-7
V gene: TRBV15

CDR3 DNA: TGCGCCAGCAGCCCCGGGAGCGGGAGGGGAAATGAGCAGTTCTTC
CDR3 protein: CASSPGSGRGNEQFF
D gene: TRBD2
clone size: once
J gene: TRBJ2-1
V gene: TRBV4-1

CDR3 DNA: TGTGCCACCCTAACTAGCGGGGGGCCAGATACGCAGTATTTT
CDR3 protein: CATLTSGGPDTQYF
D gene: TRBD2
clone size: .
J gene: TRBJ2-3
V gene: TRBV10-3

CDR3 DNA: TGTGCCAGCTCAGGGGACAGCAACTATGGCTACACCTTC
CDR3 protein: CASSGDSNYGYTF
D gene: TRBD1
clone size: once
J gene: TRBJ1-2
V gene: TRBV18

CDR3 DNA: TGTGCCAGCAGCCGCGGGGACAGGGGAACCGATACGCAGTATTTT
CDR3 protein: CASSRGDRGTDTQYF
D gene: TRBD1
clone size: .
J gene: TRBJ2-3
V gene: TRBV7-9

CDR3 DNA: TGTGCCAGTAGTATGGGGGGGGCTATTCACACCGGGGAGCTGTTTTTT
CDR3 protein: CASSMGGAIHTGELFF
D gene: .
clone size: .
J gene: TRBJ2-2
V gene: TRBV19

CDR3 DNA: TGTGCCAGCAGCTTGGGACAGGGGGCGGCTGAAGCTTTCTTT
CDR3 protein: CASSLGQGAAEAFF
D gene: TRBD1
clone size: .
J gene: TRBJ1-1
V gene: TRBV7-9

CDR3 DNA: TGTGCCAGTAGTATAGGGGATGGTTATAGCAATCAGCCCCAGCATTTT
CDR3 protein: CASSIGDGYSNQPQHF
D gene: .
clone size: .
J gene: TRBJ1-5
V gene: TRBV19

CDR3 DNA: TGTGCCAGCAGCGGCAGGGTCGACAATGAGCAGTTCTTC
CDR3 protein: CASSGRVDNEQFF
D gene: .
clone size: .
J gene: TRBJ2-1
V gene: TRBV7-2

CDR3 DNA: TGTGCCAGTAGGGGGGGGACTAGAGACACCGGGGAGCTGTTTTTT
CDR3 protein: CASRGGTRDTGELFF
D gene: TRBD2
clone size: .
J gene: TRBJ2-2
V gene: TRBV19

CDR3 DNA: TGCGCCAGCAGCCAAGGGACAAATCAGCCCCAGCATTTT
CDR3 protein: CASSQGTNQPQHF
D gene: .
clone size: few
J gene: TRBJ1-5
V gene: TRBV4-3

CDR3 DNA: TGTGCCAGCAGTGACAGGGCGGGCGAGCAGTACTTC
CDR3 protein: CASSDRAGEQYF
D gene: .
clone size: .
J gene: TRBJ2-7
V gene: TRBV2

CDR3 DNA: TGTGCCAGCAGCCCCACATCGGGCCCCTACGAGCAGTACTTC
CDR3 protein: CASSPTSGPYEQYF
D gene: .
clone size: .
J gene: TRBJ2-7
V gene: TRBV9

CDR3 DNA: TGTGCCAGTAGTACAACTTTACAGGGGTCTCACACTGAAGCTTTCTTT
CDR3 protein: CASSTTLQGSHTEAFF
D gene: TRBD1
clone size: .
J gene: TRBJ1-1
V gene: TRBV19

CDR3 DNA: TGTGCCAGCAGGAATCACTGGGGACAGGGAGTTTCCTACGAGCAGTACTTC
CDR3 protein: CASRNHWGQGVSYEQYF
D gene: TRBD1
clone size: .
J gene: TRBJ2-7
V gene: TRBV2

CDR3 DNA: TGTGCCATCAGAGGACTAGCGGGGGACTACGAGCAGTACTTC
CDR3 protein: CAIRGLAGDYEQYF
D gene: TRBD2
clone size: .
J gene: TRBJ2-7
V gene: TRBV10-3

CDR3 DNA: TGCAGCGCACTAATCCGGGACCACAATGAGCAGTTCTTC
CDR3 protein: CSALIRDHNEQFF
D gene: .
clone size: .
J gene: TRBJ2-1
V gene: TRBV29-1

CDR3 DNA: TGTGCCAGCAGCTTAAAAAAGGACAGCAGGGGCTACACCTTC
CDR3 protein: CASSLKKDSRGYTF
D gene: .
clone size: .
J gene: TRBJ1-2
V gene: TRBV7-2

CDR3 DNA: TGTGCCAGCAGCTTAGTTAGCGGGGGGGCCAACACCGGGGAGCTGTTTTTT
CDR3 protein: CASSLVSGGANTGELFF
D gene: TRBD2
clone size: .
J gene: TRBJ2-2
V gene: TRBV7-3

CDR3 DNA: TGTGCCAGCAGCTTATCCGGGGGGGCTGAAAAACTGTTTTTT
CDR3 protein: CASSLSGGAEKLFF
D gene: .
clone size: .
J gene: TRBJ1-4
V gene: TRBV7-9

CDR3 DNA: TGCGCCAGCAGCCCGGGGACTAGCCGCGAGCAGTACTTC
CDR3 protein: CASSPGTSREQYF
D gene: TRBD2
clone size: .
J gene: TRBJ2-7
V gene: TRBV5-1

CDR3 DNA: TGTGCCAGCAGTTACGGTCAGGTCAATGGCTACACCTTC
CDR3 protein: CASSYGQVNGYTF
D gene: .
clone size: .
J gene: TRBJ1-2
V gene: TRBV6-5

CDR3 DNA: TGTGCCAGCAGGGGGACTAGCGGGAGAAGGGGGGAGACCCAGTACTTC
CDR3 protein: CASRGTSGRRGETQYF
D gene: TRBD2
clone size: .
J gene: TRBJ2-5
V gene: TRBV28

CDR3 DNA: TGTGCCAGCAGCTTCCGACAGGCAGATACGCAGTATTTT
CDR3 protein: CASSFRQADTQYF
D gene: .
clone size: .
J gene: TRBJ2-3
V gene: TRBV7-8

CDR3 DNA: TGCGCCAGCAGCCAAGAACCAGGGCCCTACGAGCAGTACTTC
CDR3 protein: CASSQEPGPYEQYF
D gene: .
clone size: .
J gene: TRBJ2-7
V gene: TRBV4-1

CDR3 DNA: TGTGCCAGCCAGCTGTGGACTAGCGGGGGGCTGCTCAATGAGCAGTTCTTC
CDR3 protein: CASQLWTSGGLLNEQFF
D gene: TRBD2
clone size: .
J gene: TRBJ2-1
V gene: TRBV7-9

CDR3 DNA: TGTGCCAGCAGCCAAGAGGGACAGGGGTTCGATAGCACAGATACGCAGTATTTT
CDR3 protein: CASSQEGQGFDSTDTQYF
D gene: TRBD1
clone size: .
J gene: TRBJ2-3
V gene: TRBV4-2

CDR3 DNA: TGTGCCTGGGTACGAAGGGGATTGGGGAATTCACCCCTCCACTTT
CDR3 protein: CAWVRRGLGNSPLHF
D gene: .
clone size: .
J gene: TRBJ1-6
V gene: TRBV30

CDR3 DNA: TGTGCCACCAGCAGAGATCGGGGACAGAGGCAGCCCCAGCATTTT
CDR3 protein: CATSRDRGQRQPQHF
D gene: TRBD1
clone size: once
J gene: TRBJ1-5
V gene: TRBV15

CDR3 DNA: TGTGCCAGCTCAGGGGGACAGGGTAGTTCACCCCTCCACTTT
CDR3 protein: CASSGGQGSSPLHF
D gene: TRBD1
clone size: .
J gene: TRBJ1-6
V gene: TRBV18

CDR3 DNA: TGTGCCATCACTGATGGACGGTCTGAAGCTTTCTTT
CDR3 protein: CAITDGRSEAFF
D gene: .
clone size: .
J gene: TRBJ1-1
V gene: TRBV10-3

CDR3 DNA: TGTGCCAGCAGCTTAGGACGGGGGAGAGTTGGCAATCAGCCCCAGCATTTT
CDR3 protein: CASSLGRGRVGNQPQHF
D gene: .
clone size: .
J gene: TRBJ1-5
V gene: TRBV7-8

CDR3 DNA: TGTGCCACCACCACTCTAGCGGGGGGCCACAATGAGCAGTTCTTC
CDR3 protein: CATTTLAGGHNEQFF
D gene: TRBD2
clone size: .
J gene: TRBJ2-1
V gene: TRBV19

CDR3 DNA: TGCGCCAGCAGCCTCGACGGAGACTATGGCTACACCTTC
CDR3 protein: CASSLDGDYGYTF
D gene: .
clone size: .
J gene: TRBJ1-2
V gene: TRBV5-1

CDR3 DNA: TGCCTACGGGTCGATCAGCCCCAGCATTTT
CDR3 protein: CLRVDQPQHF
D gene: .
clone size: few
J gene: TRBJ1-5
V gene: TRBV29-1

CDR3 DNA: TGTGCCAGCAGCGAACCACCGGGGGGAAACACTGAAGCTTTCTTT
CDR3 protein: CASSEPPGGNTEAFF
D gene: .
clone size: few
J gene: TRBJ1-1
V gene: TRBV9

CDR3 DNA: TGTGCCAGCAAAACGGCGGACGTAGGGGAGGATGAAAAACTGTTTTTT
CDR3 protein: CASKTADVGEDEKLFF
D gene: .
clone size: few
J gene: TRBJ1-4
V gene: TRBV27

CDR3 DNA: TGTGCCAGCAGCGACATGGACAGGGGCCAAGAGACCCAGTACTTC
CDR3 protein: CASSDMDRGQETQYF
D gene: TRBD1
clone size: .
J gene: TRBJ2-5
V gene: TRBV11-2

CDR3 DNA: TGCGCCAGCAGCCCGGGACCGCTCACCGGGGAGCTGTTTTTT
CDR3 protein: CASSPGPLTGELFF
D gene: .
clone size: .
J gene: TRBJ2-2
V gene: TRBV5-1

CDR3 DNA: TGTGCCAGCAGGAGGGGGACAGGGTTATTGTCCGGGGAGCTGTTTTTT
CDR3 protein: CASRRGTGLLSGELFF
D gene: TRBD1
clone size: .
J gene: TRBJ2-2
V gene: TRBV2

CDR3 DNA: TGCAGCGTTGAACTACCGGCCTCCTACAATGAGCAGTTCTTC
CDR3 protein: CSVELPASYNEQFF
D gene: .
clone size: .
J gene: TRBJ2-1
V gene: TRBV29-1

CDR3 DNA: TGCAGCGTTGATCTGTCTAGCGGGAGAGATGAGCAGTTCTTC
CDR3 protein: CSVDLSSGRDEQFF
D gene: TRBD2
clone size: .
J gene: TRBJ2-1
V gene: TRBV29-1

CDR3 DNA: TGTGCCAGCAGCTCTGATGGGGACACGGCGAGGACTGAAGCTTTCTTT
CDR3 protein: CASSSDGDTARTEAFF
D gene: .
clone size: .
J gene: TRBJ1-1
V gene: TRBV7-2